This T cell receptor (beta chain) was retrieved from a study of blood T cell repertoires in COVID-19. Only in-frame clones appear in the TCRdb table, and some are missing; sequencing was by immunoSEQ multiplex PCR. The table includes about 220,000 clones, around 82% detected once. The CDR3 runs to 15 residues. Germline CDR1 and CDR2: SGHNT and YYREEE (reference sequence). J was trimmed by 6 bases and V by 0 bases; bases with no gene match: 6. The sequence derives from a woman aged 55-70 years with acute or convalescent COVID-19. The chain couples TRBV5-4 to TRBJ1-2; 9 positions match TRBD1. Material: peripheral blood. This CDR3 reads CASSLVRTGVDGYTF. CDR3 nucleotide sequence: TGTGCCAGCAGCTTGGTTCGGACAGGGGTGGATGGCTACACCTTC.